This is a list of T cell receptor beta chains from one sample in a study of early T cells in non-severe SARS-CoV-2 infection. TCRdb called the 5' RACE reads again in MiXCR, with one record for every CDR3 protein. Of 79,000 or so distinct CDR3 sequences listed, roughly 13% are singletons. Sequencing was carried out using whole blood. The source of these receptors is an adult who was a healthcare worker with PCR-confirmed SARS-CoV-2 infection or an uninfected control (not recorded which). Both conserved end residues are part of each CDR3. Fields, in order: D gene, J gene, V gene, clone size, CDR3 DNA, CDR3 protein. The D gene is left open where the match is weak. A clone size is listed for some rows: how often the clone was seen (once, few, many), or a class if it is expanded.

D: NA; J: TRBJ2-1; V: TRBV7-8; size: many; DNA: TGTGCCAGCAGCTTAACAGGCGGTGAGCAGTTCTTC; CDR3: CASSLTGGEQFF
D: NA; J: TRBJ1-1; V: TRBV28; size: NA; DNA: TGTGCCAGCAGTTCTTCCATGAACACTGAAGCTTTCTTT; CDR3: CASSSSMNTEAFF
D: NA; J: TRBJ2-3; V: TRBV21-1; size: many; DNA: NA; CDR3: CASSKEGVASGSTDTQYF
D: TRBD1; J: TRBJ1-2; V: TRBV29-1; size: few; DNA: TGCAGCGTTGAAACAGGGGATGGCTACACCTTC; CDR3: CSVETGDGYTF
D: NA; J: TRBJ1-1; V: TRBV5-1; size: NA; DNA: TGCGCCAGCAGCTTGGGATTGGGGACTTACAACCGGGGAACTGAAGCTTTCTTT; CDR3: CASSLGLGTYNRGTEAFF
D: NA; J: TRBJ2-1; V: TRBV13; size: NA; DNA: TGTGCCAGCAGCTACGGGGAATCCATTTACAATGAGCAGTTCTTC; CDR3: CASSYGESIYNEQFF
D: NA; J: TRBJ1-2; V: TRBV6-2/TRBV6-3; size: few; DNA: TGTGCCAGCAGCAACAGGCCTTCCCTCTATGGCTACACCTTC; CDR3: CASSNRPSLYGYTF
D: TRBD1; J: TRBJ2-1; V: TRBV25-1; size: few; DNA: TGTGCCAGCAGAGAAGGGGGCCAATACAATGAGCAGTTCTTC; CDR3: CASREGGQYNEQFF
D: NA; J: TRBJ2-7; V: TRBV29-1; size: NA; DNA: TGCAGCGTTGCCGGGCGGGCGTTCAACGAGCAGTACTTC; CDR3: CSVAGRAFNEQYF
D: NA; J: TRBJ2-2; V: TRBV4-2; size: many; DNA: TGTGCCAGCAGCCAAGATCCCCTTCACAGGGAGGGGAACACCGGGGAGCTGTTTTTT; CDR3: CASSQDPLHREGNTGELFF
D: NA; J: TRBJ2-3; V: TRBV6-2/TRBV6-3; size: many; DNA: TGTGCCAGCAGAAGAATGGGCGGGACGGGCACAGATACGCAGTATTTT; CDR3: CASRRMGGTGTDTQYF
D: NA; J: TRBJ2-1; V: TRBV27; size: NA; DNA: TGTGCCAGCAGTTCCCGGAGGGCCGCCTACAATGAGCAGTTCTTC; CDR3: CASSSRRAAYNEQFF
D: NA; J: TRBJ1-1; V: TRBV9; size: many; DNA: TGTGCCAGCAGCGTAAGTGTGACGGGTGAAGCTTTCTTT; CDR3: CASSVSVTGEAFF
D: NA; J: TRBJ2-6; V: TRBV12-3/TRBV12-4; size: NA; DNA: TGTGCCAGCAGTTTGGCGGGTTCTGGGGCCAACGTCCTGACTTTC; CDR3: CASSLAGSGANVLTF
D: NA; J: TRBJ1-4; V: TRBV7-9; size: NA; DNA: TGTGCCAGCAGCTTAGTCTCCAATGAAAAACTGTTTTTT; CDR3: CASSLVSNEKLFF
D: TRBD2; J: TRBJ2-7; V: TRBV3-1; size: many; DNA: TGTGCCAGCAGCCATCGGACTAGTGCCTACGAGCAGTACTTC; CDR3: CASSHRTSAYEQYF
D: NA; J: TRBJ2-5; V: TRBV12-3/TRBV12-4; size: few; DNA: TGTGCCATAAGGACGGACCCAGGGGAGACCCAGTACTTC; CDR3: CAIRTDPGETQYF
D: NA; J: TRBJ2-7; V: TRBV10-3; size: NA; DNA: TGTGCCATCAGTGACGCTAAAGGGGCGGGTTCCGAGCAGTACTTC; CDR3: CAISDAKGAGSEQYF
D: NA; J: TRBJ1-4; V: TRBV28; size: NA; DNA: TGTGCCAGCATCGGTAATGAAAAACTGTTTTTT; CDR3: CASIGNEKLFF
D: TRBD1; J: TRBJ2-7; V: TRBV6-6; size: NA; DNA: TGTGCCAGCAGACTCGGGACAGGGGAGTACGAGCAGTACTTC; CDR3: CASRLGTGEYEQYF
D: NA; J: TRBJ1-2; V: TRBV2; size: many; DNA: TGTGCCAGCAGTGATGGGGGGCGCGGCTATGGCTACACCTTC; CDR3: CASSDGGRGYGYTF
D: NA; J: TRBJ2-1; V: TRBV20-1; size: many; DNA: TGCAGTGCTAGAGAGGTTTCGGAACCCGGATTCTTC; CDR3: CSAREVSEPGFF
D: NA; J: TRBJ2-5; V: TRBV7-7; size: NA; DNA: TGTGCCAGCAGCTTACTCCGCAGGGGCGAGGGGGAGACCCAGTACTTC; CDR3: CASSLLRRGEGETQYF
D: NA; J: TRBJ2-1; V: TRBV5-1; size: NA; DNA: TGCGCCAGCAGTTGTGAGCGGTCCTGCCTAGATGAGCAGTTCTTC; CDR3: CASSCERSCLDEQFF
D: NA; J: TRBJ2-7; V: TRBV9; size: NA; DNA: TGTGCCAGCAGCGTCCACAGGGAATTGTCGTTCGACGAGCAGTACTTC; CDR3: CASSVHRELSFDEQYF
D: NA; J: TRBJ2-7; V: TRBV4-2; size: NA; DNA: TGTGCCAGCAGCCCCAGCGGAAACTACGAGCAGTACTTC; CDR3: CASSPSGNYEQYF
D: TRBD2; J: TRBJ2-1; V: TRBV5-1; size: NA; DNA: TGCGCCAGCAGCTTGAGGGAGGGCCATGGTGAGCAGTTCTTC; CDR3: CASSLREGHGEQFF